These 19 T cell receptor beta chains share one sample of origin, sequenced in a study of regulatory T cells in long-lasting Graves disease. Researchers made TCR beta libraries by using iRepertoire HTBI primers and running Arm-PCR on CDR3 regions. Via MiXCR, TCRdb re-called the multiplex PCR reads, giving one row per CDR3 protein. The sample has about 340,000 distinct CDR3 sequences; around a fifth are singletons. The time point denotes: persistent/refractory GD, antithyroid drugs over 5 years with positive TRAb. Extracted PBMC RNA gave rise to the TCR library. Material: peripheral blood mononuclear cells (PBMCs), obtained when the disease was refractory, from a patient treated with antithyroid drugs. These receptors were taken from a female donor with Graves disease.

This sequence joins TRBV14 and TRBJ2-7; TRBD1 matches at 7 bases. The J segment lost 11 bases and the V segment lost 1 base, leaving 8 bases of the junction unmatched. CDR1 is SGHDN, CDR2 FVKESK, per germline. The CDR3 is 13 amino acids. DNA of the CDR3: TGTGCCAGCAGCCAAGCGGCAGGGGGTCGGGAGTACTTC. Its protein product is CASSQAAGGREYF.

This clonotype appeared many times. V and J are TRBV3-1 and TRBJ1-1, with D perhaps matching TRBD1 (6 bases). Trimming pared 3 bases from V and 1 base from J, leaving 9 bases between. This CDR3 contains 14 residues. Germline CDR1 reads LGHDT; CDR2 reads YNNKEL (reference sequence). The CDR3 spells CASSQWTENTEAFF. In DNA, the CDR3 is TGTGCCAGCAGCCAGTGGACAGAGAACACTGAAGCTTTCTTT.

This clonotype was seen ten or more times. This rearrangement joins TRBV6-5 to TRBJ1-1; D unresolved. Germline CDR1 is MNHEY and CDR2 is SVGAGI. This CDR3 contains 14 residues. The V end lost 2 bases, the J end lost 1 base, and 8 bases lay between the germline ends. CDR3 bases: TGTGCCAGCAGTTACCCGGACCCGAACACTGAAGCTTTCTTT. Translating it yields CASSYPDPNTEAFF.

In this sample, this clonotype turned up many times. The V and J genes are TRBV20-1 and TRBJ1-4, with a tentative D call TRBD1 (5 bases). This CDR3 spans 14 amino acids. The ends were cut back, 3 bases at V and 7 bases at J, with 15 bases in the middle. Germline V gene sequence: CDR1 DFQATT, CDR2 SNEGSKA (reference sequence). The CDR3 reads CSARDDSRSEKLFF. The DNA of the CDR3 is TGCAGTGCTAGGGACGACAGCCGGAGTGAAAAACTGTTTTTT.

This clonotype was detected only a few times. The rearrangement joins TRBV5-1 to TRBJ2-7; D is possibly TRBD2 (5 bases). The V end was cut by 4 bases, the J end by 4 bases, with 15 bases between. The length of the CDR3 is 14 residues. Germline V gene sequence: CDR1 SGHRS, CDR2 YFSETQ. The CDR3 sequence: CASSRTQGPYEQYF. CDR3 nucleotides: TGCGCCAGCAGCCGGACTCAAGGTCCTTACGAGCAGTACTTC.

The rearrangement uses TRBV6-1 and TRBJ2-7; the D gene is possibly TRBD1 (6 bases). V lost 7 bases and J 2 bases, leaving 21 bases between the germline ends. Germline values: CDR1 MNHNS, CDR2 SASEGT. This CDR3 is built from 16 residues. The CDR3 DNA reads TGTGCCAGCACTCCCAGTGGTTTCAGGGGCACCTACGAGCAGTACTTC. Amino acids: CASTPSGFRGTYEQYF.

As regards this clonotype: This may come from a read error, since a much larger clone is one base off. This chain links TRBV2 with TRBJ1-1, with TRBD1 as a possible D gene (5 bases). CDR1 and CDR2 from the germline V gene are SNHLY and FYNNEI. This CDR3 is built from 13 residues. The CDR3 here is CAGRRGTYTEAFF. CDR3 nucleotides: TGTGCCGGCAGGCGCGGGACCTACACTGAAGCTTTCTTT.

This clonotype was detected only a few times. The chain has TRBV11-3 and TRBJ1-5; a possible D gene is TRBD1 (6 bases). The germline V gene encodes CDR1 SGHNT and CDR2 YENEEA. The V gene lost 0 bases and the J gene lost 3 bases, with 9 bases spanning the gap. The length of the CDR3 is 15 residues. The CDR3 region has the DNA TGTGCCAGCAGCTTAGAGACAGGCTACAATCAGCCCCAGCATTTT. This translates into CASSLETGYNQPQHF.

This clonotype has a count of ten or more. The rearrangement joins TRBV7-9 to TRBJ2-7; TRBD1 matches 8 bases. CDR3 length: 13 residues. Germline loops: CDR1 SEHNR, CDR2 FQNEAQ (reference sequence). Trimming removed 5 bases from V and 7 bases from J; junction bases left unmatched: 7. The CDR3 DNA is TGTGCCAGCAGCAAAGACAGGGGCGGGGAGCAGTACTTC. Translating gives CASSKDRGGEQYF. Full variable domain (missing parts from reference TRBV7-9 and TRBJ2-7): DTGVSQNPRHKITKRGQNVTFRCDPISEHNRLYWYRQTLGQGPEFLTYFQNEAQLEKSRLLSDRFSAERPKGSFSTLEIQRTEQGDSAMYLCASSKDRGGEQYFGPGTRLTVT.

This clonotype was seen more than once but under ten times. The rearrangement joins TRBV25-1 to TRBJ1-2; D ambiguous. Looked up from germline, CDR1 is MGHDK and CDR2 is SYGVNS. Trimming cost V 3 bases and J 4 bases, with 6 bases left between them. CDR3 length: 12 residues. The CDR3 coding sequence is TGTGCCAGCAGTGATGATCTCTATGGCTACACCTTC. As protein: CASSDDLYGYTF.

This rearrangement joins TRBV13 to TRBJ2-7, with TRBD1 identical over 10 bases. The CDR3 covers 16 residues. Trimming took 0 bases from V and 5 from J; bases not matched to a gene: 7. Germline V gives CDR1 PRHDT, CDR2 FYEKMQ (reference sequence). DNA for the CDR3: TGTGCCAGCAGCTTAGGTCTGGGACAGGGGCTACACGAGCAGTACTTC. Amino acids: CASSLGLGQGLHEQYF.

This clonotype showed up many times. The chain links TRBV30 to TRBJ2-7; D remains unclear. The V and J ends lost 5 bases and 1 base respectively, with 9 bases between them. Germline V gene sequence: CDR1 GTSNPN, CDR2 SVGIG (reference sequence). The CDR3 length is 12 residues. The CDR3 DNA is TGTGCCTGGGCACCAAGTTCCTACGAGCAGTACTTC. Translated, it gives CAWAPSSYEQYF.

This clonotype was seen a handful of times. V usage is TRBV20-1 and J usage is TRBJ1-2; the D gene is possibly TRBD1 (6 bases). The CDR3 runs 12 residues. Germline CDR1 and CDR2: DFQATT and SNEGSKA (reference sequence). The V end lost 6 bases, the J end lost 8 bases, and 16 bases lay between the germline ends. Here the CDR3 DNA reads TGCAGTGCCGGGGGGGGGGGCAGCGGCTACACCTTC. It yields the protein CSAGGGGSGYTF.

This clonotype has only a few counts. The chain carries TRBV5-1 and TRBJ1-6; TRBD1 is a possible D gene (6 bases). The CDR3 spans 13 residues. Per the germline V gene, CDR1 is SGHRS and CDR2 is YFSETQ. Trimming pared 5 bases from V and 6 bases from J, leaving 9 bases between. CDR3 coding DNA: TGCGCCAGCAGACAGGGACTTAATTCACCCCTCCACTTT. Residues: CASRQGLNSPLHF.

Comments on this clonotype: This could be a read error, since a much larger clone is one nucleotide away. The V gene is TRBV20-1, the J gene TRBJ1-4; D not certain. The CDR3 loop spans 13 amino acids. Germline V gene sequence: CDR1 DFQATT, CDR2 SNEGSKA (reference sequence). The CDR3 reads CSAREGANEKLLF. For the CDR3, the DNA is TGCAGTGCTAGAGAGGGCGCGAATGAAAAACTGCTTTTT.

The CDR3 nucleotides read TGTGCCAGCAGCCGGGGGTCACACACTGAAGCTTTCTTT. As protein: CASSRGSHTEAFF. The chain carries TRBV3-1 and TRBJ1-1, with TRBD1 as a possible D gene (5 bases). This CDR3 spans 13 amino acids. Germline loops: CDR1 LGHDT, CDR2 YNNKEL (reference sequence). The V end was cut by 4 bases, the J end by 3 bases, with 9 bases between.

The V and J genes are TRBV7-8 and TRBJ2-1; D may correspond to TRBD1 or TRBD2 (6 bases each). Trimming left V 1 base short and J 4 bases short, with 11 bases between. This CDR3 has 15 residues. In germline, CDR1 is SGHVS, CDR2 FQNEAQ. CDR3 bases: TGTGCCAGCAGCTTAGTCGAGGGGGGTTACAATGAGCAGTTCTTC. Translating it yields CASSLVEGGYNEQFF.

This clonotype has a count of ten or more. The chain uses TRBV12-3 or TRBV12-4 and TRBJ2-4; TRBD2 might be the D (6 bases). This CDR3 spans 15 amino acids. Trimming cost V 1 base and J 7 bases, with 14 bases left between them. In nucleotides, the CDR3 is TGTGCCAGCAGTTTAGGCCGGGAGCGGAGGAACATTCAGTACTTC. It specifies CASSLGRERRNIQYF.

The chain is built from TRBV20-1 and TRBJ1-2; D might be TRBD1 (5 bases). Per germline, CDR1 DFQATT and CDR2 SNEGSKA (reference sequence). The ends were cut back, 4 bases at V and 7 bases at J, with 16 bases in the middle. CDR3 length: 13 residues. CDR3 sequence (DNA): TGCAGTGCTATAGTGGGGCACCATGCTGGCTACACCTTC. It codes for CSAIVGHHAGYTF.